The 5 T cell receptor beta chains below all came from one sample that was sequenced in a study of shared clonotypes between healthy human individuals. Clones were sequenced by immunoSEQ multiplex PCR, and TCRdb holds only the in-frame ones, with some missing. The sample consists of millions of clones, approximately 93% of them appearing once. The sample was naive CD4+ T cells from PBMCs. Described subset: CD45RA+ positively selected. The receptors come from a man between 18 and 35 years old in good health. Some clones in this sample may be carry-over from other donors' samples.

The genes are TRBV28 and TRBJ1-1, with TRBD1 matching over 7 bases. This CDR3 region has 14 residues. Germline V CDR1 and CDR2: MDHEN, SYDVKM. Trimming removed 6 bases from V and 5 bases from J; junction bases left unmatched: 9. This CDR3 reads CASSLDRARTEAFF. DNA for the CDR3: TGTGCCAGCAGCCTCGACAGGGCGCGGACTGAAGCTTTCTTT.

This chain connects TRBV5-1 to TRBJ2-7, with 8 bases matching TRBD2. This CDR3 spans 13 amino acids. After removal of 4 bases from V and 7 bases from J, the junction contained 7 bases not matched to a gene. Germline V gene sequence: CDR1 SGHRS, CDR2 YFSETQ. CDR3 sequence: CASSPRGGGEQYF. The CDR3 nucleotides read TGCGCCAGCAGCCCCCGGGGGGGTGGAGAGCAGTACTTC.

Comment on this clone: Other DNA sequences in this specimen translate into the identical CDR3. The CDR3 region has the DNA TGTGCCAGCAGTTTGAACAGGCCCTCTGGGGCCAACGTCCTGACTTTC. Protein: CASSLNRPSGANVLTF. This chain uses TRBV27 with TRBJ2-6; a weak D match, TRBD1 (5 bases). The CDR3 contains 16 residues. Germline CDR1 is MNHEY and CDR2 is SMNVEV (reference sequence). V was trimmed by 3 bases and J by 0 bases, leaving 9 bases between them.

The gene calls are TRBV6-1 and TRBJ1-4; D is undetermined. Per germline, CDR1 MNHNS and CDR2 SASEGT. The CDR3 extends over 15 amino acids. With 8 bases removed from V and 5 bases from J, the gap between germline ends came to 18 bases. CDR3 protein: CASPESDLENEKLFF. Written as DNA, the CDR3 is TGTGCCAGCCCTGAAAGCGACCTGGAAAATGAAAAACTGTTTTTT.

Here the CDR3 DNA reads TGTGCCAGCAGGGCGGCCGCAGCCTACGAGCAGTACTTC. It codes for CASRAAAAYEQYF. The chain is built from TRBV6-5 and TRBJ2-7; no firm D call. Germline CDR1 MNHEY, CDR2 SVGAGI. V lost 6 bases, J lost 2 bases, and 11 bases lay in between. The CDR3 has 13 amino acids.